These 12 T cell receptor beta chains came from one sample sequenced in a study of cytomegalovirus exposure and HLA in healthy donors. The PCR made use of 60 Vbeta and 13 Jbeta primers. Some clones are missing from TCRdb's copy, which holds only in-frame ones; the method was immunoSEQ multiplex PCR. The table lists roughly 120,000 clones, 78% of them singletons. The sequencing input was PBMCs. The receptors originated from a man aged 40-50 years in good health and CMV-seronegative.

In this sample, this clone turned up once. The V call is TRBV7-9, the J call TRBJ2-1; 12 bases align to TRBD2. The CDR3 is 18 residues long. Germline V gives CDR1 SEHNR, CDR2 FQNEAQ (reference sequence). V gave up 7 bases and J gave up 0 bases; unmatched junction bases: 10. The CDR3 reads CASTLLRTSGTSYNEQFF. In DNA form, the CDR3 reads TGTGCCAGCACCTTGCTCCGGACTAGCGGGACCTCCTACAATGAGCAGTTCTTC.

This clone was counted a few times. This chain links TRBV19 with TRBJ2-7, with D possibly matching TRBD1 (6 bases). This CDR3 spans 14 amino acids. CDR1 and CDR2 from the germline V gene are LNHDA and SQIVND (reference sequence). Trimming shortened V by 5 bases and J by 3 bases, and 14 bases separated the two germline ends. The chain's CDR3 is CASSFNPDSYEQYF. For the CDR3, the DNA is TGTGCCAGTAGTTTCAACCCGGACAGCTACGAGCAGTACTTC.

The gene calls are TRBV4-1 and TRBJ2-3; the D gene is possibly TRBD1 (6 bases). Germline lookup yields CDR1 MGHRA and CDR2 YSYEKL. The CDR3 totals 19 residues. Trimming removed 2 bases at V and 2 bases at J, with 23 bases between. The CDR3 sequence is CASSQNFEPQRGYTDTQYF. The CDR3 DNA follows: TGCGCCAGCAGCCAAAACTTCGAGCCACAGAGGGGGTACACAGATACGCAGTATTTT.

This sequence joins TRBV7-2 and TRBJ2-5, with 7 bases matching TRBD1. Gene TRBJ2-7 matches the end of the DNA better, so the J call may be wrong. Germline CDR1 SGHTA, CDR2 FQGNSA. This CDR3 is built from 14 residues. The CDR3 region is CASSRDRVSYEQYF. Here the CDR3 DNA reads TGTGCCAGCAGCCGCGACAGGGTGTCCTACGAGCAGTACTTC.

The CDR3 sequence is CASIGLSGTRSGANVLTF. CDR3 DNA sequence: TGTGCCAGTATAGGCCTTAGCGGGACCCGTTCTGGGGCCAACGTCCTGACTTTC. The V gene is TRBV19, the J gene TRBJ2-6; 8 bases are a match to TRBD2. The CDR3 is 18 residues long. Germline lookup yields CDR1 LNHDA and CDR2 SQIVND (reference sequence). V gave up 7 bases and J gave up 1 base; unmatched junction bases: 12.

The V call is TRBV7-9, the J call TRBJ2-7, with TRBD1 identical over 8 bases. The CDR3 consists of 14 residues. V trimming: 6 bases; J trimming: 0 bases; junction bases outside the gene matches: 4. Per germline, CDR1 SEHNR and CDR2 FQNEAQ (reference sequence). This chain's CDR3 is CASSSGTGSYEQYF. Written as DNA, the CDR3 is TGTGCCAGCAGTTCCGGGACAGGCTCCTACGAGCAGTACTTC.

The chain joins TRBV19 to TRBJ1-2, with TRBD1 as a possible D gene (5 bases). The germline gives CDR1 LNHDA, CDR2 SQIVND (reference sequence). CDR3 size: 14 residues. The V gene lost 7 bases and the J gene lost 2 bases, with 14 bases spanning the gap. The CDR3 nucleotides are TGTGCCAGTAATGTCCAGACAGCCAACTATGGCTACACCTTC. Translating it yields CASNVQTANYGYTF.

This rearrangement joins TRBV7-2 to TRBJ2-1; 8 bases line up with TRBD1. The V gene end was trimmed by 7 bases and the J gene end by 3 bases; junction bases not matched to a gene: 5. The germline V gene has CDR1 SGHTA and CDR2 FQGNSA. There are 14 residues in the CDR3. This CDR3 is CASKTGTGYNEQFF. The CDR3 DNA follows: TGTGCCAGCAAGACCGGGACAGGCTACAATGAGCAGTTCTTC.

The count of this clone is one. This chain links TRBV27 with TRBJ1-1, with a possible D match to TRBD1 (5 bases). This CDR3 comprises 14 residues. Looked up from germline, CDR1 is MNHEY and CDR2 is SMNVEV (reference sequence). V was clipped by 2 bases and J by 4 bases, with 11 bases between them. The CDR3 sequence: CASSLGRAGTEAFF. The CDR3 DNA is TGTGCCAGCAGTTTAGGCAGGGCCGGCACTGAAGCTTTCTTT.

The chain joins TRBV15 to TRBJ2-7, with 9 nucleotides matching TRBD1. In germline, CDR1 is LNHNV, CDR2 YYDKDF (reference sequence). The CDR3 sequence is 15 residues long. With V trimmed by 5 bases and J by 2 bases, 7 bases remained unmatched. In nucleotides, the CDR3 is TGTGCCACCAGCGCGGGACAGGGAGAGACCTACGAGCAGTACTTC. Its translation is CATSAGQGETYEQYF.

This clone was found a few times. This sequence joins TRBV6-1 and TRBJ1-5; D not resolved. The CDR3 covers 13 residues. The germline V gene has CDR1 MNHNS and CDR2 SASEGT. V was trimmed by 7 bases and J by 5 bases, leaving 12 bases between them. This CDR3 is CASMVGSDQPQHF. CDR3 bases: TGTGCCAGCATGGTCGGGTCAGATCAGCCCCAGCATTTT.

The chain links TRBV19 to TRBJ2-7; 9 bases fit TRBD1. CDR1 LNHDA and CDR2 SQIVND come from the germline V gene (reference sequence). V lost 5 bases, J lost 2 bases, and 4 bases stayed unmatched. The CDR3 is 14 residues long. The CDR3 reads CASSLGTGTYEQYF. The CDR3 DNA sequence: TGTGCCAGTAGTTTGGGGACAGGGACCTACGAGCAGTACTTC.